This is a list of T cell receptor beta chains from one sample in a study of neurological immune-mediated disorders. Using its own MiXCR run on the 5' RACE reads, TCRdb lists one record per CDR3 protein. The data hold 60,000 to 75,000 distinct CDR3 sequences, with more than 7.5% observed a single time. Material for sequencing was PBMCs. Every receptor here comes from a man aged 25-40 years in good health. Both conserved end residues are part of each CDR3. A D gene is named only where the DNA matches it firmly. A row's size may be missing; if present it is once, few, many or a size class.

j_gene: TRBJ2-5; abundance: NA; d_gene: NA; v_gene: TRBV5-1; CDR3aa: CASSPLHKTLQETQYF; CDR3nt: TGCGCCAGCAGCCCGCTACATAAGACCCTACAAGAGACCCAGTACTTC
j_gene: TRBJ1-3; abundance: many; d_gene: NA; v_gene: TRBV5-6; CDR3aa: CASSLMHSGNTIYF; CDR3nt: TGTGCCAGCAGTTTGATGCACTCTGGAAACACCATATATTTT
j_gene: TRBJ2-5; abundance: many; d_gene: TRBD2; v_gene: TRBV20-1; CDR3aa: CSANLAGNIMLTQYF; CDR3nt: TGCAGTGCCAACCTAGCGGGCAACATCATGTTGACCCAGTACTTC
j_gene: TRBJ1-4; abundance: many; d_gene: NA; v_gene: TRBV20-1; CDR3aa: CSASWGTNEKLFF; CDR3nt: TGCAGTGCTAGTTGGGGAACTAATGAAAAACTGTTTTTT
j_gene: TRBJ2-1; abundance: many; d_gene: NA; v_gene: TRBV10-3; CDR3aa: CAISESAGTGNEQFF; CDR3nt: TGTGCCATCAGTGAGTCGGCGGGAACGGGAAATGAGCAGTTCTTC
j_gene: TRBJ2-1; abundance: many; d_gene: NA; v_gene: TRBV5-1; CDR3aa: CASSFMGRGSYNEQFF; CDR3nt: TGCGCCAGCAGCTTCATGGGCAGGGGTTCCTACAATGAGCAGTTCTTC
j_gene: TRBJ2-1; abundance: many; d_gene: NA; v_gene: TRBV9; CDR3aa: CASSIGNSAYNEQFF; CDR3nt: TGTGCCAGCAGTATCGGGAACAGCGCCTACAATGAGCAGTTCTTC
j_gene: TRBJ2-3; abundance: many; d_gene: TRBD1; v_gene: TRBV24-1; CDR3aa: CATSEETGAPDTQYF; CDR3nt: TGTGCCACCAGTGAAGAGACAGGGGCCCCAGATACGCAGTATTTT
j_gene: TRBJ1-1; abundance: many; d_gene: NA; v_gene: TRBV5-1; CDR3aa: CASIRGIGNTEAFF; CDR3nt: TGCGCCAGCATACGGGGAATCGGGAACACTGAAGCTTTCTTT
j_gene: TRBJ2-1; abundance: many; d_gene: TRBD2; v_gene: TRBV24-1; CDR3aa: CATSDLGLAGGPGEQFF; CDR3nt: TGTGCCACCAGTGATCTTGGACTAGCGGGAGGGCCCGGTGAGCAGTTCTTC
j_gene: TRBJ2-1; abundance: many; d_gene: TRBD2; v_gene: TRBV6-2/TRBV6-3; CDR3aa: CASSYSTVLRRAGTYNEQFF; CDR3nt: TGTGCCAGCAGTTACTCCACAGTGCTGCGTCGAGCGGGAACCTACAATGAGCAGTTCTTC
j_gene: TRBJ2-2; abundance: many; d_gene: TRBD1; v_gene: TRBV5-1; CDR3aa: CASRNTGQGNTGELFF; CDR3nt: TGCGCCAGCAGAAATACGGGACAGGGGAACACCGGGGAGCTGTTTTTT
j_gene: TRBJ2-1; abundance: many; d_gene: TRBD1; v_gene: TRBV20-1; CDR3aa: CSARRGTEFF; CDR3nt: TGCAGTGCTAGAAGAGGGACAGAGTTCTTC
j_gene: TRBJ2-7; abundance: NA; d_gene: NA; v_gene: TRBV4-2; CDR3aa: CASSQGGGEYEQYF; CDR3nt: TGTGCCAGCAGCCAGGGTGGCGGGGAATACGAGCAGTACTTC
j_gene: TRBJ2-1; abundance: many; d_gene: NA; v_gene: TRBV15; CDR3aa: CATSRDPSGLHNEQFF; CDR3nt: TGTGCCACCAGCAGAGATCCCAGCGGCCTCCACAATGAGCAGTTCTTC
j_gene: TRBJ1-2; abundance: NA; d_gene: TRBD1; v_gene: TRBV18; CDR3aa: CASSPRRTGEGYGYTF; CDR3nt: TGTGCCAGCTCACCACGGAGGACAGGGGAAGGGTATGGCTACACCTTC
j_gene: TRBJ1-2; abundance: many; d_gene: NA; v_gene: TRBV7-2; CDR3aa: CASSLGQEFYGYTF; CDR3nt: TGTGCCAGCAGCTTAGGACAGGAATTCTATGGCTACACCTTC
j_gene: TRBJ2-3; abundance: NA; d_gene: NA; v_gene: TRBV5-1; CDR3aa: CASSFYICSARSPGGVRTDTQYF; CDR3nt: NA
j_gene: TRBJ2-3; abundance: many; d_gene: NA; v_gene: TRBV6-5; CDR3aa: CASSYGGGSTDTQYF; CDR3nt: TGTGCCAGCAGTTACGGGGGCGGGAGCACAGATACGCAGTATTTT
j_gene: TRBJ2-7; abundance: many; d_gene: TRBD2; v_gene: TRBV27; CDR3aa: CASSSSSGRDHEQYF; CDR3nt: TGTGCCAGCAGTTCGTCTAGCGGGAGGGATCACGAGCAGTACTTC
j_gene: TRBJ2-5; abundance: NA; d_gene: NA; v_gene: TRBV25-1; CDR3aa: CASRIDWPPAMLSRQGTQYF; CDR3nt: TGTGCCAGCAGAATCGACTGGCCGCCAGCTATGCTTTCAAGACAAGGGACCCAGTACTTC